The clone carrying this TCR beta chain was seen at least ten times. Its antigen is not identified. The record originates from a study of T cell repertoires in cytomegalovirus infection. Study-wide background: Both CMV infection and a matching HLA type were indicated by public TCR beta signatures. Study outcomes and limitations: Adding up the frequency of public TCR beta families identified people who carried CMV plus the relevant HLA. What dominated the ex vivo response were HLA-C-restricted CMV-specific TCR beta clonotypes.

V was clipped by 1 base and J by 3 bases, with 3 bases between them. The CDR3 has 13 residues. Per the germline V gene, CDR1 is SGHTA and CDR2 is FQGNSA. Each CDR3 protein gets one entry after TCRdb re-called the reads with MiXCR. The sample has roughly 700,000 distinct CDR3 sequences, around a third seen once. The sequence derives from a human donor in good health (CMV status not recorded). Some clones in this sample may be carry-over from other donors' samples. Sample: cultured PBMCs, taken from culture after CMV antigen stimulation. This chain connects TRBV7-2 to TRBJ2-2; D not certain. The CDR3 bases are TGTGCCAGCAGCTTAGGCTACACCGGGGAGCTGTTTTTT. It codes for CASSLGYTGELFF.